A single T cell receptor beta chain is shown here with its context. The antigen is undetermined. The sample comes from a study of cytomegalovirus exposure and HLA in healthy donors. The assay was immunoSEQ multiplex PCR, and TCRdb's table has in-frame clones only and misses some. The data contain about 55,000 clones, more than 80% of them singletons. V was cut by 9 bases and J by 0 bases, with 15 bases left in between. The CDR3 totals 14 residues. The germline CDR1 and CDR2 sequences are MDHEN and SYDVKM. General study results and limits: Listed as cytomegalovirus-associated were more than 150 TCR beta chains.

Sequences were obtained from PBMCs. The receptor's source is a man between 18 and 35 years old in good health and CMV-seronegative. The chain recombines TRBV28 with TRBJ2-7, with a tentative D call TRBD2 (5 bases). The CDR3 protein is CASCDRGNSYEQYF. CDR3 coding DNA: TGTGCCAGTTGCGACCGAGGGAACTCCTACGAGCAGTACTTC.